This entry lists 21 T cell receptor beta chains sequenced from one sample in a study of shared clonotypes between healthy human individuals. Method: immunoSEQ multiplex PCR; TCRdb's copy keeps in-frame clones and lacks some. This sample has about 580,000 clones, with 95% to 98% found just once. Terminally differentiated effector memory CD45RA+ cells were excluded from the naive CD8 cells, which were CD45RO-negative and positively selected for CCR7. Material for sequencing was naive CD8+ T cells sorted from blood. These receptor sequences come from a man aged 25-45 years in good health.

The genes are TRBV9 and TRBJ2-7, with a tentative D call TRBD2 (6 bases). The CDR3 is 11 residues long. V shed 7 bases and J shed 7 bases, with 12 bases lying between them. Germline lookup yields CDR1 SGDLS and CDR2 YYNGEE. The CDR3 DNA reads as TGTGCCAGCGGGACTCCCCTGGAGCAGTACTTC. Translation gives CASGTPLEQYF.

This CDR3 is CASSLTAEKSSYEQYF. The CDR3 bases are TGTGCCAGCAGTTTAACTGCAGAGAAAAGCTCCTACGAGCAGTACTTC. The chain joins TRBV27 to TRBJ2-7, with D hard to call. Germline CDR1 is MNHEY and CDR2 is SMNVEV (reference sequence). V dropped 2 bases and J dropped 0 bases, with 14 bases sitting between them. The CDR3 loop spans 16 amino acids.

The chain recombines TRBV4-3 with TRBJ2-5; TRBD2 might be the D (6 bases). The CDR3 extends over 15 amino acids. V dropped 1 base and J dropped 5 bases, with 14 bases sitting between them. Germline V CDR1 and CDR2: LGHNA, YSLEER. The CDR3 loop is CASSQVWRGTETQYF. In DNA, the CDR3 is TGCGCCAGCAGCCAAGTTTGGCGGGGTACTGAGACCCAGTACTTC.

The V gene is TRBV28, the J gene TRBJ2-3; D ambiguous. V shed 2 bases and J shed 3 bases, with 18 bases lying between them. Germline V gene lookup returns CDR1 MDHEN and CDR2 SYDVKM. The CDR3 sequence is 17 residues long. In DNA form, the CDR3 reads TGTGCCAGCAGTTTACAGACGGACGCCTTAATTACAGATACGCAGTATTTT. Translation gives CASSLQTDALITDTQYF.

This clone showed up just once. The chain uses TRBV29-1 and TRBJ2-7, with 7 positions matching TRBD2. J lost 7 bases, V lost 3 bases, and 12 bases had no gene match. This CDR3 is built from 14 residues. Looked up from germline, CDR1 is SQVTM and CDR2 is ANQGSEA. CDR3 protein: CSVDGGGRALEQYF. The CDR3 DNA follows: TGCAGCGTTGATGGGGGTGGGAGGGCCCTAGAGCAGTACTTC.

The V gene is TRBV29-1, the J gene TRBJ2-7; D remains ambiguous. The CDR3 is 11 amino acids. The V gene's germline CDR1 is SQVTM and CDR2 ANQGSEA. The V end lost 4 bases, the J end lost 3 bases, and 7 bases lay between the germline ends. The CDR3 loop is CSVGQDYEQYF. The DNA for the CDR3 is TGCAGCGTTGGTCAGGACTACGAGCAGTACTTC.

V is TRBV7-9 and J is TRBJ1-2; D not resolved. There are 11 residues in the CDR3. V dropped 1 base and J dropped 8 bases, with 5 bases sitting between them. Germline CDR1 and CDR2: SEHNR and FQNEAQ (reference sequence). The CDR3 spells CASSLGPGYTF. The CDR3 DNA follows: TGTGCCAGCAGCTTAGGACCCGGCTACACCTTC.

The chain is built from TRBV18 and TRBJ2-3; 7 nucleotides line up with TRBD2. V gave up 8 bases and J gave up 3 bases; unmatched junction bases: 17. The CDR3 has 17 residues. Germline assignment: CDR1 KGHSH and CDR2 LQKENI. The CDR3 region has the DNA TGTGCCAGCGCGAAAGAGGTCAGCGGGATTCGGACAGATACGCAGTATTTT. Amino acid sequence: CASAKEVSGIRTDTQYF. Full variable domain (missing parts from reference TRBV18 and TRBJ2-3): NAGVMQNPRHLVRRRGQEARLRCSPMKGHSHVYWYRQLPEEGLKFMVYLQKENIIDESGMPKERFSAEFPKEGPSILRIQQVVRGDSAAYFCASAKEVSGIRTDTQYFGPGTRLTVL.

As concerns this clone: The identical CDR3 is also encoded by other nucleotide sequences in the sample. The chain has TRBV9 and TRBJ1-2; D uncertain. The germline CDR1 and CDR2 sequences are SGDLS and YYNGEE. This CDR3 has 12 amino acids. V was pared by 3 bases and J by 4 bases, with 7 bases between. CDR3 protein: CASSDRIYGYTF. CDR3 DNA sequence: TGTGCCAGCAGCGACAGAATCTATGGCTACACCTTC.

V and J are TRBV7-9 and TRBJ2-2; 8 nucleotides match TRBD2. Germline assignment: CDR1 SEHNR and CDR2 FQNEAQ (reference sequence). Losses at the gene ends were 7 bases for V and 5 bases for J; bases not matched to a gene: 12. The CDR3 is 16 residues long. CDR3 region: CASTPPGGARTGELFF. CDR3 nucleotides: TGTGCCAGCACCCCCCCCGGGGGGGCGCGAACCGGGGAGCTGTTTTTT.

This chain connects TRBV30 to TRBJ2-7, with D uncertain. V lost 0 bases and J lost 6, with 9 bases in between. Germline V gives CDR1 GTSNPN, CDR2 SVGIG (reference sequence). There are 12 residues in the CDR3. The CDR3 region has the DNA TGTGCCTGGAGTGTACGAGACTTCGAGCAGTACTTC. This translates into CAWSVRDFEQYF.

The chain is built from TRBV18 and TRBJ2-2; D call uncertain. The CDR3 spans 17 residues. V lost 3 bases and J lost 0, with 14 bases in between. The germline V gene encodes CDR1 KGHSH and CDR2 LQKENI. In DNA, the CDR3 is TGTGCCAGCTCACCCCTCGGAGAGCTATCGAACACCGGGGAGCTGTTTTTT. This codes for CASSPLGELSNTGELFF. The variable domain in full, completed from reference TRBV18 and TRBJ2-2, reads NAGVMQNPRHLVRRRGQEARLRCSPMKGHSHVYWYRQLPEEGLKFMVYLQKENIIDESGMPKERFSAEFPKEGPSILRIQQVVRGDSAAYFCASSPLGELSNTGELFFGEGSRLTVL.

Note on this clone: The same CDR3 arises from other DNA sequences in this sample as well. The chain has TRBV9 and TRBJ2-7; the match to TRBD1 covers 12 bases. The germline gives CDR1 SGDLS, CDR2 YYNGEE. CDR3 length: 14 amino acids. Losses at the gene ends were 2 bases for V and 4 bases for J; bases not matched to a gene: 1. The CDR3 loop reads CASSVGQGAYEQYF. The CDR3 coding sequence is TGTGCCAGCAGCGTGGGACAGGGGGCTTACGAGCAGTACTTC. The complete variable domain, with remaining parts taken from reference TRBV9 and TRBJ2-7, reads DSGVTQTPKHLITATGQRVTLRCSPRSGDLSVYWYQQSLDQGLQFLIQYYNGEERAKGNILERFSAQQFPDLHSELNLSSLELGDSALYFCASSVGQGAYEQYFGPGTRLTVT.

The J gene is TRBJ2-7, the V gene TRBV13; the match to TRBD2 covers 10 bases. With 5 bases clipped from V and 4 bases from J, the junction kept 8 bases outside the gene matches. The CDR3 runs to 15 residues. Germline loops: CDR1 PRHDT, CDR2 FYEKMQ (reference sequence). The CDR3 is CASSPGTSEWYEQYF. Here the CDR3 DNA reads TGTGCCAGCAGCCCAGGGACTAGCGAGTGGTACGAGCAGTACTTC. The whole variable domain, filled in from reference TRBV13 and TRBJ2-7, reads AAGVIQSPRHLIKEKRETATLKCYPIPRHDTVYWYQQGPGQDPQFLISFYEKMQSDKGSIPDRFSAQQFSDYHSELNMSSLELGDSALYFCASSPGTSEWYEQYFGPGTRLTVT.

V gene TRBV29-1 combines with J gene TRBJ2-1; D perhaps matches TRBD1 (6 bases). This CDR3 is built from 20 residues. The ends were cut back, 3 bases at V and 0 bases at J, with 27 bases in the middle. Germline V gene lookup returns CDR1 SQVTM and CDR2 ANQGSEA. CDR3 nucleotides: TGCAGCGTTGAGGGACGTCGGACAGACAACCCCCCCAGCTCCTACAATGAGCAGTTCTTC. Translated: CSVEGRRTDNPPSSYNEQFF.

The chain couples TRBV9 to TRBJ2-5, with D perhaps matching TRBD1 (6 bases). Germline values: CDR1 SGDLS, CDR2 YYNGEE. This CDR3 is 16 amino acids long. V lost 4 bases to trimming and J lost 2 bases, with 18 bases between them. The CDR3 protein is CASSNGQSQLQETQYF. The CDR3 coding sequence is TGTGCCAGCAGCAACGGACAGTCCCAACTTCAAGAGACCCAGTACTTC.

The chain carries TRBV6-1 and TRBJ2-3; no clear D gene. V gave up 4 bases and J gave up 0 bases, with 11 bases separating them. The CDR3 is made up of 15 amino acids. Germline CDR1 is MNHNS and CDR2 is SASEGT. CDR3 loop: CASSVKHLSTDTQYF. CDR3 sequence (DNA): TGTGCCAGCAGTGTAAAGCACCTTAGCACAGATACGCAGTATTTT.

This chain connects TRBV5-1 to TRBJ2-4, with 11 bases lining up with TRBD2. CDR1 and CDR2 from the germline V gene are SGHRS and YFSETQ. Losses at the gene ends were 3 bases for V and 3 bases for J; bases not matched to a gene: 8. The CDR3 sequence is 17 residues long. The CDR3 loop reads CASSSADGTSGKNIQYF. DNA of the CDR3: TGCGCCAGCAGCTCAGCGGACGGGACTAGCGGCAAAAACATTCAGTACTTC.

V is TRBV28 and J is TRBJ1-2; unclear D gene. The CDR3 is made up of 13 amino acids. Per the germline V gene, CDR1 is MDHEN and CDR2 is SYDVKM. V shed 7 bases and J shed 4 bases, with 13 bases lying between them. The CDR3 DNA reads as TGTGCCAGCACCGAGAGGGAATCCTATGGCTACACCTTC. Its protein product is CASTERESYGYTF.

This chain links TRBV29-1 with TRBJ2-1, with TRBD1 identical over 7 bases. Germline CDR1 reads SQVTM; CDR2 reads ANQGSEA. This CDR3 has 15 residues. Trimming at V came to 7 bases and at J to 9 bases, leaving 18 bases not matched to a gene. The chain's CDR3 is CSADSVGTELSEQFF. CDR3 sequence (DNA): TGCAGCGCCGACTCGGTAGGGACAGAGCTGAGTGAGCAGTTCTTC.

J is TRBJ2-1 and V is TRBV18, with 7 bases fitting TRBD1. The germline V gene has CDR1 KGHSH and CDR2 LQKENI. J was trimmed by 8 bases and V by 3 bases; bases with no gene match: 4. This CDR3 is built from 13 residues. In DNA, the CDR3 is TGTGCCAGCTCACCCTGGGACAGCGATGAGCAGTTCTTC. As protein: CASSPWDSDEQFF.